Sequencing of this T cell receptor (beta chain) was carried out in a study of blood T cells in healthy people across ages. General study points: Calculation of diversity from one million T cells yielded estimates considered to be underestimates.

The authors ran a second PCR of 7 to 11 cycles using a sample-barcoded 5' primer and a J-beta primer mix. Tagging of each cDNA molecule was performed by a template-switch adaptor with 12 random nucleotides. TCRdb reanalysed the 5' RACE reads using MiXCR and keeps one entry per CDR3 protein. The profile shows fewer than 2,000,000 distinct CDR3 sequences, 39% of them singletons. Germline V gene lookup returns CDR1 SGHVS and CDR2 FNYEAQ. V was trimmed by 4 bases and J by 5 bases, leaving 17 bases between them. The CDR3 is 15 residues long. This clonotype has more than one count but fewer than ten. Antigen unknown.

The sample comprised blood. The chain is built from TRBV7-6 and TRBJ2-5; tentatively, D is TRBD1 or TRBD2 (5 bases each). The sequence came from a human donor in good health. The CDR3 spells CASSSQGGRDETQYF. CDR3 coding DNA: TGTGCCAGCAGCTCCCAGGGCGGTAGGGACGAGACCCAGTACTTC.